This entry features one T cell receptor (beta chain) sequence. The sample is drawn from a study of blood T cell repertoires in COVID-19. The CDR3 runs 12 residues. Trimming left V 3 bases short and J 4 bases short, with 8 bases between. CDR1 SGDLS and CDR2 YYNGEE come from the germline V gene. Sequencing was performed with immunoSEQ multiplex PCR; in TCRdb, only in-frame clones are kept and a portion is missing. The sample lists more than 80,000 clones; around 90% were seen once. The chain links TRBV9 to TRBJ2-7, with D perhaps matching TRBD2 (6 bases). The sequenced sample was peripheral blood. The clonotype originates from a human donor with active COVID-19. The donor label of this sample is uncertain. CDR3 nucleotides: TGTGCCAGCAGCGGGAGCGGGTACGAGCAGTACTTC. Translating it yields CASSGSGYEQYF.